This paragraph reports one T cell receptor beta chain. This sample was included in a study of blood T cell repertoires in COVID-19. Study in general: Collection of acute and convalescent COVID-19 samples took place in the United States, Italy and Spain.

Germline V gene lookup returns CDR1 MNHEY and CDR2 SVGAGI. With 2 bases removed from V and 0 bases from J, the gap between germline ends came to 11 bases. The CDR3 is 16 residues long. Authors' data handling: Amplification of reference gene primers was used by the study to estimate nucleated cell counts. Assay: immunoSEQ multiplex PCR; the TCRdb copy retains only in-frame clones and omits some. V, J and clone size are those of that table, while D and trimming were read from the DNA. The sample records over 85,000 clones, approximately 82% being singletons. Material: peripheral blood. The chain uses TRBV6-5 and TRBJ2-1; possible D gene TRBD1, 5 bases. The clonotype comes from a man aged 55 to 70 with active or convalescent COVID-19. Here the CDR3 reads CASSYTGDLSYNEQFF. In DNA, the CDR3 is TGTGCCAGCAGTTACACAGGAGACCTCTCCTACAATGAGCAGTTCTTC.